This TCR beta chain was recovered during a study of blood T cell repertoires in COVID-19. This CDR3 spans 18 amino acids. Germline values: CDR1 MNHEY, CDR2 SVGEGT. J gave up 5 bases and V 2 bases, and 14 bases lay outside the gene matches. Here immunoSEQ multiplex PCR was the method, and the copy in TCRdb shows in-frame clones only, minus some. The profile shows 97,000 or so clones, roughly 84% of them singletons. This clone was seen just once. The sample comprised peripheral blood. The receptor comes from a human donor in a cohort sampled during active COVID-19. V gene TRBV6-2 or TRBV6-3 combines with J gene TRBJ2-5; 10 bases align to TRBD2. CDR3 nucleotide sequence: TGTGCCAGCAGTTACCCCCTGGCTAAAGCGGGGGGGCCGGAGACCCAGTACTTC. The encoded protein is CASSYPLAKAGGPETQYF.